A single sample is the source of the 4 T cell receptor beta chains below, sequenced in a study of T-cell reconstitution after alpha-beta-depleted transplantation in children. During its preparation, the TCRbeta library received unique molecular identifiers. TCRdb called the PCR reads again in MiXCR, with one record for every CDR3 protein. The sample consists of about 540,000 distinct CDR3 sequences, 18% of them appearing once. The source was PBMCs from the stem cell graft donor, collected from the stem cell graft. The receptors were gathered from a human donor who donated a stem cell graft to a child with acute lymphoblastic leukemia.

The chain carries TRBV11-2 and TRBJ2-2; D is perhaps TRBD1 (5 bases). Germline V CDR1 and CDR2: SGHAT, FQNNGV. This CDR3 has 17 residues. V was clipped by 5 bases and J by 0 bases, with 16 bases between them. The CDR3 reads CASSPDTLRANTGELFF. In DNA form, the CDR3 reads TGTGCCAGCAGCCCGGACACCCTAAGAGCGAACACCGGGGAGCTGTTTTTT.

V and J are TRBV10-2 and TRBJ1-5; no clear D. Germline CDR1 reads WSHSY; CDR2 reads SAAADI. The CDR3 contains 13 residues. Trimming shortened V by 3 bases and J by 5 bases, and 8 bases separated the two germline ends. CDR3 residues: CASSDWTDQPQHF. For the CDR3, the DNA is TGCGCCAGCAGTGATTGGACGGATCAGCCCCAGCATTTT.

The chain has TRBV19 and TRBJ2-1, with TRBD2 matching 13 bases. The trim removed 6 bases at V and 5 bases at J, leaving 4 bases unmatched. CDR1 LNHDA and CDR2 SQIVND come from the germline V gene (reference sequence). The CDR3 contains 15 residues. The CDR3 coding sequence is TGTGCCAGTAGCCTAGGGACTAGCGGGGACAATGAGCAGTTCTTC. Translated, it gives CASSLGTSGDNEQFF.

About this clonotype: An end of the junction does not agree with germline; a read error may underlie this. The chain couples TRBV29-1 to TRBJ2-3; D is uncertain. From germline, CDR1 is SQVTM and CDR2 ANQGSEA. This CDR3 is built from 13 residues. CDR3 in amino acids: CSFETGSTDTQYF. The CDR3 region has the DNA TGCAGCTTTGAAACCGGTAGCACAGATACGCAGTATTTT.